The present T cell receptor beta chain was sequenced within a study of shared clonotypes between healthy human individuals. Study-level points and caveats: Around 5% was the fraction of naive CD4 clonotypes found shared across a few donors.

CDR3 length: 14 residues. Per the germline V gene, CDR1 is SNHLY and CDR2 is FYNNEI. V trimming: 7 bases; J trimming: 3 bases; junction bases outside the gene matches: 7. The donors were all Caucasian adults (living in Nashville, Tennessee). Produced via immunoSEQ multiplex PCR; TCRdb's table is partial and in-frame only. The table shows nearly 750,000 clones, with approximately 72% occurring only once. In the case of this clone: Antigen: not known.

The sequencing sample was made of memory CD4+ T cells sorted from blood. The sample's subset: CD45RA-negative fraction. The chain uses TRBV2 and TRBJ2-7; 9 bases fit TRBD1. The origin of this receptor is a woman aged 25 to 39 in good health. CDR3 nucleotides: TGTGCCAGCAATCTCCGGGACAGGGTCTACGAGCAGTACTTC. It codes for CASNLRDRVYEQYF.